The table lists the clone carrying this TCR beta chain with a count of one. The sample comes from a study of CD8 T cells in Susac syndrome. Random hexamers were used to reverse transcribe the RNA input (about 0.5 to 1 ug). TCRdb independently ran MiXCR on the immunoSEQ multiplex PCR reads; one entry per CDR3 protein. The sample contains 120,000 or so distinct CDR3 sequences, 90% to 95% of which appear only once. Germline V gene sequence: CDR1 SGHRS, CDR2 YFSETQ. This CDR3 spans 16 amino acids. V was clipped by 4 bases and J by 8 bases; unmatched bases: 9. This sequence joins TRBV5-1 and TRBJ2-1, with 13 nucleotides matching TRBD2. This sequence originates from a human donor with multiple sclerosis. The sequencing input was CD4+ T cells from PBMCs. The DNA for the CDR3 is TGCGCCAGCAGCCCGACCCTGGGACTAGCGGGGCATGAGCAGTTCTTC. It encodes CASSPTLGLAGHEQFF.